This T cell receptor (beta chain) was retrieved from a study of PD-1 blockade in classical Hodgkin lymphoma. In this sample, this clone is medium-sized. Germline loops: CDR1 LNHNV, CDR2 YYDKDF (reference sequence). This CDR3 is built from 13 residues. The germline V and J ends were trimmed by 4 bases and 1 base, with 7 bases remaining between them. Using immunoSEQ multiplex PCR, the repertoire was profiled, and TCRdb retains in-frame clones only, with some absent. The sample has nearly 55,000 clones, 65% to 85% seen once. All patients relapsed after autologous stem cell transplantation, and brentuximab vedotin exposure varied.

Sample: peripheral blood mononuclear cells (PBMCs), taken at baseline. The sequence derives from a human donor with classical Hodgkin lymphoma. The V gene is TRBV15, the J gene TRBJ1-1; unclear D gene. The CDR3 is CATSTLTNTEAFF. The CDR3 DNA reads TGTGCCACCAGCACTCTCACGAACACTGAAGCTTTCTTT.